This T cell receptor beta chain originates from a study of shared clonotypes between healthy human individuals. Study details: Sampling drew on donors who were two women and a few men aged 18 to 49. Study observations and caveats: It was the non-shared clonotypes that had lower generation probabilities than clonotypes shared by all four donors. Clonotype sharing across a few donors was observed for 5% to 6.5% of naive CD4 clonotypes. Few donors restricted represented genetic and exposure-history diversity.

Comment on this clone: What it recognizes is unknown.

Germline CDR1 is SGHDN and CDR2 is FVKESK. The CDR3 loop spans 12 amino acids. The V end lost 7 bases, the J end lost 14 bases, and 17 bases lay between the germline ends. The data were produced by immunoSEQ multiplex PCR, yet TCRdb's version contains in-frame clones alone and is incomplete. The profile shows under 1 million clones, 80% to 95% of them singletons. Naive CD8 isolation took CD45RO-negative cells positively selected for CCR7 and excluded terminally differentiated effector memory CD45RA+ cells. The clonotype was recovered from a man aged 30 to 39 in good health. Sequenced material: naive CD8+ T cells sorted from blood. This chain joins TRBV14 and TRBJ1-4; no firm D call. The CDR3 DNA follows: TGTGCCAGCACCCTGGGCGAAAGAGGGCTGTTTTTT. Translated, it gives CASTLGERGLFF.